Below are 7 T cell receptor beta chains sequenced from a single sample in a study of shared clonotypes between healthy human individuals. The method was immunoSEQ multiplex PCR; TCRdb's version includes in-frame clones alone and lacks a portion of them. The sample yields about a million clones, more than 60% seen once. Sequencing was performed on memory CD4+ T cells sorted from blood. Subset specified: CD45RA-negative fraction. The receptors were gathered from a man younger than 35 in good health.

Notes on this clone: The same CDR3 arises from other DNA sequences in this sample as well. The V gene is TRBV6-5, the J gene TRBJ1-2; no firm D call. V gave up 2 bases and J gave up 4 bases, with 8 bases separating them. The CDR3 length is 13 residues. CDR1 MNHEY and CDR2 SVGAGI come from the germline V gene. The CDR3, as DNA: TGTGCCAGCAGTTACAGGGCTAGCTATGGCTACACCTTC. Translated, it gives CASSYRASYGYTF.

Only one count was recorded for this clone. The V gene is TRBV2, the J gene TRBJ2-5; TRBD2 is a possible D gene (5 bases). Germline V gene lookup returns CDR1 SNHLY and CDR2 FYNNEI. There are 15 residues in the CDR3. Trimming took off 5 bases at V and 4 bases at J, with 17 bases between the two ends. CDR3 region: CASSSRRGRGETQYF. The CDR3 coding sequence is TGTGCCAGCAGTTCCCGGCGAGGGCGCGGAGAGACCCAGTACTTC.

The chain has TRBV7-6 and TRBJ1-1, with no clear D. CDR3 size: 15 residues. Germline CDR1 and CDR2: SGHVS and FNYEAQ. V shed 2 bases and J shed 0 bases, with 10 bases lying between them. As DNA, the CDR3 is TGTGCCAGCAGCTTATTTCTCAGCATGAACACTGAAGCTTTCTTT. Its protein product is CASSLFLSMNTEAFF.

CDR3 sequence (DNA): TGTGCCAGCAGTGGTTCCGGGACTAGCGGGAGGGAGGCGACCCAGTACTTC. Residues: CASSGSGTSGREATQYF. The rearrangement uses TRBV2 and TRBJ2-5; 16 bases agree with TRBD2. Losses at the gene ends were 4 bases for V and 7 bases for J; bases not matched to a gene: 9. From germline, CDR1 is SNHLY and CDR2 FYNNEI. The CDR3 is 17 residues long.

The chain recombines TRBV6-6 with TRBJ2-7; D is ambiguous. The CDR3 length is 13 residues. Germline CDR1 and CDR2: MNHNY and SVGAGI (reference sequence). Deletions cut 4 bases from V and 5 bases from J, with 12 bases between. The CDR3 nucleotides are TGTGCCAGCAGTTCCCTGCGCCTCCACGAGCAGTACTTC. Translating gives CASSSLRLHEQYF.

The CDR3 nucleotides read TGTGCCAGCAGCCCCAGAGGACAGGGAGCAAACATTCAGTACTTC. Its protein product is CASSPRGQGANIQYF. The chain carries TRBV11-3 and TRBJ2-4; 8 bases line up with TRBD1. J gave up 6 bases and V 5 bases, and 9 bases lay outside the gene matches. Per the germline V gene, CDR1 is SGHNT and CDR2 is YENEEA. There are 15 residues in the CDR3.

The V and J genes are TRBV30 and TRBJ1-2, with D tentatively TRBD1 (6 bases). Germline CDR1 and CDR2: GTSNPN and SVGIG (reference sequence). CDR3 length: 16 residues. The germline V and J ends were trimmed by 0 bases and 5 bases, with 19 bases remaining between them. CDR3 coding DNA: TGTGCCTGGAGTGTTGGGGGCCAGGGAGGTAGTTATGGCTACACCTTC. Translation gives CAWSVGGQGGSYGYTF.